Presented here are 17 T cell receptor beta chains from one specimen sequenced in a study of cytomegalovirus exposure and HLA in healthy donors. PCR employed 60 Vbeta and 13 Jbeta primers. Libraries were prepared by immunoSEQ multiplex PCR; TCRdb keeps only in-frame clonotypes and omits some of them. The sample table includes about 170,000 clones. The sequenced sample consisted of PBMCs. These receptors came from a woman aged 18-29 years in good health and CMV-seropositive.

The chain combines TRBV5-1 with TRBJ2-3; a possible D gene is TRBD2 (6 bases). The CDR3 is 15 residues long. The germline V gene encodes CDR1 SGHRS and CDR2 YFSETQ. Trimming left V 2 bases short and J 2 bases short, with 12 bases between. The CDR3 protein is CASSFPLANTDTQYF. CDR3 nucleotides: TGCGCCAGCAGCTTTCCTCTAGCGAACACAGATACGCAGTATTTT. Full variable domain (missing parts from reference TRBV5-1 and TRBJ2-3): KAGVTQTPRYLIKTRGQQVTLSCSPISGHRSVSWYQQTPGQGLQFLFEYFSETQRNKGNFPGRFSGRQFSNSRSEMNVSTLELGDSALYLCASSFPLANTDTQYFGPGTRLTVL.

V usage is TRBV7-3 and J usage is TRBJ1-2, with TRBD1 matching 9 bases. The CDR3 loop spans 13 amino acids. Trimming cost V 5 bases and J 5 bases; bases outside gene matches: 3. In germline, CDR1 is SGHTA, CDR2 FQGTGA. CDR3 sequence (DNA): TGTGCCAGCAGCCCCGGGACAGGGTATGGCTACACCTTC. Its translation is CASSPGTGYGYTF.

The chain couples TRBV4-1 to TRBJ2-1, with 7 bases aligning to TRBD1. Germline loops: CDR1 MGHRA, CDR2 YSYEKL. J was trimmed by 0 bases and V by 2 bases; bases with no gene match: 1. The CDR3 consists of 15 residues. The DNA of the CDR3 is TGCGCCAGCAGCCAAAGGGACAGCTCCTACAATGAGCAGTTCTTC. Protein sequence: CASSQRDSSYNEQFF.

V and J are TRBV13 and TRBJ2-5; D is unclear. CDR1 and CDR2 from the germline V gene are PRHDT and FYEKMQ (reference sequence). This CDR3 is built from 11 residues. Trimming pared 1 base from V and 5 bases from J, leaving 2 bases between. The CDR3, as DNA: TGTGCCAGCAGCTTAGCTGAGACCCAGTACTTC. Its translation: CASSLAETQYF.

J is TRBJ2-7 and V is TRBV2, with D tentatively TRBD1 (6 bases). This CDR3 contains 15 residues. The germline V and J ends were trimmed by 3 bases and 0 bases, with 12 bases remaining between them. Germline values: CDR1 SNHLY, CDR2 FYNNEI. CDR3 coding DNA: TGTGCCAGCAGTGACAGGGGTTCCCACTCCTACGAGCAGTACTTC. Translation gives CASSDRGSHSYEQYF.

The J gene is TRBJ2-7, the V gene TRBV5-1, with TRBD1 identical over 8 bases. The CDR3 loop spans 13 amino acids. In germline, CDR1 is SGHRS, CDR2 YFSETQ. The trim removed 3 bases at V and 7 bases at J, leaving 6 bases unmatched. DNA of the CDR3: TGCGCCAGCAGCTGGGACAGGTCGGGTGAGCAGTACTTC. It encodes CASSWDRSGEQYF.

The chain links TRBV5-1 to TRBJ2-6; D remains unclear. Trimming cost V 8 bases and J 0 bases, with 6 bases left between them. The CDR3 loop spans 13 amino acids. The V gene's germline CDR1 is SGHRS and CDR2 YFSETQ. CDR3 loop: CASDSSGANVLTF. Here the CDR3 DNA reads TGCGCCAGTGATAGCTCTGGGGCCAACGTCCTGACTTTC.

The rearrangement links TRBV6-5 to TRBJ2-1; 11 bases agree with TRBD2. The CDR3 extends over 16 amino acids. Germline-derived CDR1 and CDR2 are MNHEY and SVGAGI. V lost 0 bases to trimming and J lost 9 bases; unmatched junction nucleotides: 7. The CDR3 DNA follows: TGTGCCAGCAGTTACTCAATGGGACTAGCGGCGGGTGAGCAGTTCTTC. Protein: CASSYSMGLAAGEQFF.

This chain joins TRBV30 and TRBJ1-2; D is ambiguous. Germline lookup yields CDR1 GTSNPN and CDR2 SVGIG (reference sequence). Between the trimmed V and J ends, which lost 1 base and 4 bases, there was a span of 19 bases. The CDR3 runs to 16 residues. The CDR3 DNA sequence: TGTGCCTGGAGTGCACCCCCTTATTTGGCGGGCTATGGCTACACCTTC. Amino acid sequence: CAWSAPPYLAGYGYTF.

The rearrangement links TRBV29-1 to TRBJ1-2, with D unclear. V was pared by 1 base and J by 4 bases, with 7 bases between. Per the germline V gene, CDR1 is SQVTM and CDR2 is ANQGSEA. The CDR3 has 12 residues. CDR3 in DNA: TGCAGCGTTGAAGGAGGGCCCTATGGCTACACCTTC. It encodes CSVEGGPYGYTF.

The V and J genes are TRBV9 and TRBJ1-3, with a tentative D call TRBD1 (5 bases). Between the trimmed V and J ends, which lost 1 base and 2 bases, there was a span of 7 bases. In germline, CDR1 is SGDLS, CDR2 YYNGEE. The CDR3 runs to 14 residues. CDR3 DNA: TGTGCCAGCAGCGTATCGGGGGCTGGAAACACCATATATTTT. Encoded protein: CASSVSGAGNTIYF.

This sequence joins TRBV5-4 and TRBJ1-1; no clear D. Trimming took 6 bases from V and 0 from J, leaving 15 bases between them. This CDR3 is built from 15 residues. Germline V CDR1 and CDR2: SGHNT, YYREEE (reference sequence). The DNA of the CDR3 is TGTGCCAGCACCTTCGGCGGAAACATGAACACTGAAGCTTTCTTT. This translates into CASTFGGNMNTEAFF.

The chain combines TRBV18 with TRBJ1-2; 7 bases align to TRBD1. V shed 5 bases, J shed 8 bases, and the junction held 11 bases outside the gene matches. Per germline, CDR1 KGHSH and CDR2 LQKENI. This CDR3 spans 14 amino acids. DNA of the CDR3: TGTGCCAGCTCATCGACAGGGTTAGATGGAGGCTACACCTTC. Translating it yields CASSSTGLDGGYTF.

The CDR3 DNA reads as TGTGCCAGCAGCTTAACAGGACAGCTGAACACTGAAGCTTTCTTT. Amino acid sequence: CASSLTGQLNTEAFF. The chain has TRBV7-2 and TRBJ1-1, with D perhaps TRBD1 (6 bases). V gave up 2 bases and J gave up 0 bases, with 10 bases separating them. Germline V lookup: CDR1 SGHTA, CDR2 FQGNSA. This CDR3 region has 15 residues. Variable domain in full (rest from reference TRBV7-2 and TRBJ1-1): GAGVSQSPSNKVTEKGKDVELRCDPISGHTALYWYRQSLGQGLEFLIYFQGNSAPDKSGLPSDRFSAERTGGSVSTLTIQRTQQEDSAVYLCASSLTGQLNTEAFFGQGTRLTVV.

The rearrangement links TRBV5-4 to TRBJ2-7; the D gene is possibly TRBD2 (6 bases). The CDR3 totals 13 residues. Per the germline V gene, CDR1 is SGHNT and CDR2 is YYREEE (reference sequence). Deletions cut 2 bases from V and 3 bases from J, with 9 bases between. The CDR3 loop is CASSFGGDYEQYF. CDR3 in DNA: TGTGCCAGCAGCTTCGGGGGAGACTACGAGCAGTACTTC.

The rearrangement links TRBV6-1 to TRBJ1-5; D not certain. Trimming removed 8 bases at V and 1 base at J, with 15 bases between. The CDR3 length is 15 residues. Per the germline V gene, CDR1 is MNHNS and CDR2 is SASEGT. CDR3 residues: CASFREGGSNQPQHF. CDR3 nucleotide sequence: TGTGCCAGCTTTCGGGAGGGAGGAAGCAATCAGCCCCAGCATTTT.

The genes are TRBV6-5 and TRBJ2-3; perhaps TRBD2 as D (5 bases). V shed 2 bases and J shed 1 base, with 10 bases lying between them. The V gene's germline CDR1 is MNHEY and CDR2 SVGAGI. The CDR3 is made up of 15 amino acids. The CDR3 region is CASSYRGMGTDTQYF. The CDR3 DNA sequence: TGTGCCAGCAGTTACCGAGGGATGGGCACAGATACGCAGTATTTT.